Listed below are T cell receptor beta chains from one sample, sequenced in a study of cytomegalovirus exposure and HLA in healthy donors. Profiling relied on immunoSEQ multiplex PCR, and the TCRdb table lists in-frame clones only, not all of them. The table records roughly 98,000 clones, less than 75% of them present only once. Sequencing was done on a sample of PBMCs. The receptors originated from a woman in her twenties or thirties in good health and CMV-seropositive. Each CDR3 is given with its conserved first and last residue. A D gene is named only where the DNA matches it firmly. The listing skips clone size in some rows; elsewhere it reads once, few, many or a size class.

v_call	j_call	clone_size	d_call	cdr3_nt	cdr3_aa
TRBV6-5	TRBJ2-3	once	TRBD2	TGTGCCAGACGGGCTAGCGGGGGGCGTGATACGCAGTATTTT	CARRASGGRDTQYF
TRBV5-1	TRBJ2-7	.	TRBD1	TGCGCCAGCAGCCTGGACGCCCAGACAGGGAGCTACGAGCAGTACTTC	CASSLDAQTGSYEQYF
TRBV11-2	TRBJ2-1	.	TRBD1	TGTGCCAGCAGCTCGGGACAGTTTTATGAGCAGTTCTTC	CASSSGQFYEQFF
TRBV4-1	TRBJ2-2	.	.	TGCGCCAGCAGCCAGGCAGGGCCGACCGGGGAGCTGTTTTTT	CASSQAGPTGELFF
TRBV2	TRBJ1-2	.	.	TGTGCCAGCGTCGAGGCAGGGGCGAATTATGGCTACACCTTC	CASVEAGANYGYTF
TRBV7-3	TRBJ1-1	once	.	TGTGCCAGCAGCTTAACCCCAAACACTGAAGCTTTCTTT	CASSLTPNTEAFF
TRBV6-5	TRBJ1-3	.	TRBD1	TGTGCCAGCAGTTATATGGCAGGGGGAGACACCATATATTTT	CASSYMAGGDTIYF
TRBV6-1	TRBJ1-2	.	TRBD1	TGTGCCAGCAGTCCCAGACGACAGGGAGCCGGCTACACCTTC	CASSPRRQGAGYTF
TRBV15	TRBJ2-7	.	.	TGTGCCACCAGCAGAGATGACCGAGCGGACCAAGAGCAGTACTTC	CATSRDDRADQEQYF
TRBV18	TRBJ1-2	.	.	TGTGCCAGCTCACCCAGATGGGGGGACTATGGCTACACCTTC	CASSPRWGDYGYTF
TRBV5-8	TRBJ1-5	few	TRBD1	TGTGCCAGCGACAGGGGGTACAATCAGCCCCAGCATTTT	CASDRGYNQPQHF
TRBV19	TRBJ2-1	.	TRBD2	TGTGCCAGTAGTCTCATCAGAGCGGGGGGGGCGCAGTTCTTC	CASSLIRAGGAQFF
TRBV6-5	TRBJ1-2	.	.	TGTGCCAGCAGTCCCAAGGACAGACTTAACTATGGCTACACCTTC	CASSPKDRLNYGYTF
TRBV6-5	TRBJ1-4	.	.	TGTGCCAGCGCAAACAGGGTCGGCGAAAAACTGTTTTTT	CASANRVGEKLFF
TRBV7-2	TRBJ2-7	.	TRBD1	TGTGCCAGCAGCCCTCAGGGACAGGCCTACGAGCAGTACTTC	CASSPQGQAYEQYF
TRBV13	TRBJ1-2	.	TRBD1	TGTGCCAGCAGCTTAGAGGACAGGGGAACCAGGAGTAACTATGGCTACACCTTC	CASSLEDRGTRSNYGYTF
TRBV6-5	TRBJ1-2	.	TRBD1	TGTGCCAGCAGTTACGGGACAGGGGGGCAAAATGGCTACCCCTTC	CASSYGTGGQNGYPF
TRBV5-4	TRBJ1-1	.	.	TGTGCCAGCAGCTTGGTTAGTCATATGAACACTGAAGCTTTCTTT	CASSLVSHMNTEAFF
TRBV29-1	TRBJ1-5	.	TRBD1	TGCAGCGTCGGGACAGGGGGACAGCCCCAGCATTTT	CSVGTGGQPQHF
TRBV7-2	TRBJ2-7	.	.	TGTGCCAGCAGCCTTGGGGGGCGGGAGCACGAGCAGTACTTC	CASSLGGREHEQYF
TRBV19	TRBJ1-3	.	.	TGTGCCAGTAGCGGTCTCTCTGGAAACACCATATATTTT	CASSGLSGNTIYF
TRBV7-7	TRBJ2-3	.	.	TGTGCTAGCAGCTCAAACCCCCTGGGCACGCAGTATTTT	CASSSNPLGTQYF
TRBV19	TRBJ2-7	.	TRBD1	TGTGCCAGCCAGGACAGGGGGCGCCCCTACGAGCAGTACTTC	CASQDRGRPYEQYF
TRBV6-5	TRBJ1-2	.	.	TGTGCCAGCAGTTACCGACAGGACAACTATGGCTACACCTTC	CASSYRQDNYGYTF
TRBV6-5	TRBJ1-4	.	.	TGTGCCAGCAGTTACTCAGGGGGGGGTAATGAAAAACTGTTTTTT	CASSYSGGGNEKLFF
TRBV7-5	TRBJ1-3	.	.	TGTGCCAGAAGCCGAGGACAGGGAAACACCATATATTTT	CARSRGQGNTIYF
TRBV7-2	TRBJ1-1	.	.	TGTGCCAGCAGCTTGGCGGCAGACCTGGGCACTGAAGCTTTCTTT	CASSLAADLGTEAFF
TRBV6-5	TRBJ1-1	few	.	TGTGCCAGCAGTTACTCGATGTCGCGTATGAACACTGAAGCTTTCTTT	CASSYSMSRMNTEAFF
TRBV5-1	TRBJ1-4	.	TRBD1	TGCGCCAGTAGGCAGGGGGATACTAATGAAAAACTGTTTTTT	CASRQGDTNEKLFF
TRBV28	TRBJ2-3	.	TRBD2	TGTGCCAGCAGTTCTCCGGGGGGGCCCACAGATACGCAGTATTTT	CASSSPGGPTDTQYF
TRBV5-1	TRBJ1-1	once	TRBD1	TGCGCCAGCAGCTCACAGGGGAGCGACACTGAAGCTTTCTTT	CASSSQGSDTEAFF
TRBV29-1	TRBJ2-3	.	.	TGCAGCGTGCGGGGGCAGACAGATACGCAGTATTTT	CSVRGQTDTQYF
TRBV7-9	TRBJ2-1	.	TRBD2	TGTGCCAGCAGCCAATTGACTAGCTCTGAGCAGTTCTTC	CASSQLTSSEQFF
TRBV6-5	TRBJ2-1	.	TRBD2	TGTGCCAGCAGAGAGCGGGGGGGCTACAATGAGCAGTTCTTC	CASRERGGYNEQFF
TRBV18	TRBJ1-6	.	TRBD1	TGTGCCAGCTCACTAACGACAGGGGGGCCCACAAGCTCCTATAATTCACCCCTCCACTTT	CASSLTTGGPTSSYNSPLHF
TRBV5-6	TRBJ2-5	.	.	TGTGCCAGCAGCTTTAACGGGAGAGAGACCCAGTACTTC	CASSFNGRETQYF
TRBV6-1	TRBJ2-7	.	.	TGTGCCAGCAGTGAAGCGGAGACAGTGAAGTCCTTCGAGCAGTACTTC	CASSEAETVKSFEQYF
TRBV19	TRBJ2-3	.	TRBD2	TGTGCCAGTAAGCAGCGGGGGGGCACCGATACGCAGTATTTT	CASKQRGGTDTQYF
TRBV5-1	TRBJ2-7	.	.	TGCGCCAGCAGCTTGGCCGGCAGGGGTGTCTCCTACGAGCAGTACTTC	CASSLAGRGVSYEQYF
TRBV7-9	TRBJ1-5	many	.	TGTGCCAGCAGCGCAAACCAGGGTGGTGGGAATCAGCCCCAGCATTTT	CASSANQGGGNQPQHF
TRBV19	TRBJ2-1	.	TRBD1	TGTGCCAGTAGTACGGGACAGGGGGCGGCCAATGAGCAGTTCTTC	CASSTGQGAANEQFF
TRBV7-3	TRBJ1-2	.	TRBD1	TGTGCCAGCAGCTACAGGGGTAACTATGGCTACACCTTC	CASSYRGNYGYTF
TRBV28	TRBJ2-5	.	TRBD1	TGTGCCAGCAGTCCCCCCGGGACAGGATTTGAGGCCCAGTACTTC	CASSPPGTGFEAQYF
TRBV11-1	TRBJ2-7	few	.	TGTGCCAGCAGTCGGGACAACTACGAGCAGTACTTC	CASSRDNYEQYF
TRBV30	TRBJ1-6	few	.	TGTGCCTGGAGTCCCGGAGCGGCCAATTCACCCCTCCACTTT	CAWSPGAANSPLHF
TRBV6-5	TRBJ2-2	.	.	TGTGCCAGCAGTTACTCCGGGTTTCAGACCGGGGAGCTGTTTTTT	CASSYSGFQTGELFF
TRBV2	TRBJ1-6	.	.	TGTGCCAGCACTCGGGGTTTTAATTCACCCCTCCACTTT	CASTRGFNSPLHF
TRBV6-5	TRBJ2-5	.	.	TGTGCCAGCAGTTACCGCGGCTTCGGCTCCCAAGAGACCCAGTACTTC	CASSYRGFGSQETQYF
TRBV19	TRBJ1-1	.	TRBD1	TGTGCCAGTAGTACCAAAAGGACAGGGGGAACTGAAGCTTTCTTT	CASSTKRTGGTEAFF
TRBV6-5	TRBJ1-2	.	TRBD1	TGTGCCAGCAGTTACTATAACCCCGACAGGGGCTATGGCTACACCTTC	CASSYYNPDRGYGYTF
TRBV11-2	TRBJ1-1	.	.	TGTGCCAGCAGGCCAACAGGGCCCATGAACACTGAAGCTTTCTTT	CASRPTGPMNTEAFF
TRBV18	TRBJ1-2	.	TRBD1	TGTGCCAGCTCATTGCGACAGGGGGAGTACCTTGGCTACACCTTC	CASSLRQGEYLGYTF
TRBV6-1	TRBJ1-2	once	TRBD1	TGTGCCAGCAGCGTCGCCCGACAGGGTAACTATGGCTACACCTTC	CASSVARQGNYGYTF